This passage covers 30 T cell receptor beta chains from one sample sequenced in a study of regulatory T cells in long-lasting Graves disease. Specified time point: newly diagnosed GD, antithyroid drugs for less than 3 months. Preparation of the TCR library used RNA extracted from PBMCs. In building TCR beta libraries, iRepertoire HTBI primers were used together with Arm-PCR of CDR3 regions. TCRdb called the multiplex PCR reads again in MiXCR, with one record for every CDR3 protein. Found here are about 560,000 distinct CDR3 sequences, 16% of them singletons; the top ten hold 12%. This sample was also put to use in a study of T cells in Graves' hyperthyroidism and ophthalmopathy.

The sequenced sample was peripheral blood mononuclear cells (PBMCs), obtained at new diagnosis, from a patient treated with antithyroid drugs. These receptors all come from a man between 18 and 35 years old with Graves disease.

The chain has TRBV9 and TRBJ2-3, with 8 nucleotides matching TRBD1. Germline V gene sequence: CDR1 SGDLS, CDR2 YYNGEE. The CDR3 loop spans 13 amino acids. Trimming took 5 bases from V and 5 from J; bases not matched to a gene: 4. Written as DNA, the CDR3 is TGTGCCAGCAGAGGACAGGGCCAAGATACGCAGTATTTT. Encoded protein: CASRGQGQDTQYF.

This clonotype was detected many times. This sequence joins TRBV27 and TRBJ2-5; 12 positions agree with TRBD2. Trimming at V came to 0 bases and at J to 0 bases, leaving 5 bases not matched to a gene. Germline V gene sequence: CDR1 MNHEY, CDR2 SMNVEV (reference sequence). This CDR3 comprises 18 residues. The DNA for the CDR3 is TGTGCCAGCAGTTTATCAAGTCTAGCGGGAGGGTACCAAGAGACCCAGTACTTC. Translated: CASSLSSLAGGYQETQYF.

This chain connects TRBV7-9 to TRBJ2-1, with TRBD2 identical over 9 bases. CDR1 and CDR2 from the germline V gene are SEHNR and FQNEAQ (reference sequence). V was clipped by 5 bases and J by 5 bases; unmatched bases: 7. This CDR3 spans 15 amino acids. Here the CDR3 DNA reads TGTGCCAGCAGCGATAGCGGGAGTCAGGACAATGAGCAGTTCTTC. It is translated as CASSDSGSQDNEQFF.

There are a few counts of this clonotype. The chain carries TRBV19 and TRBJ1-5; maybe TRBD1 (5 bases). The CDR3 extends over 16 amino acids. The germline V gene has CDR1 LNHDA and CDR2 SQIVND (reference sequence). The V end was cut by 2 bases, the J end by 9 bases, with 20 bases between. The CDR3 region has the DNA TGTGCCAGTAGTATACCGGGGGGTGGTTGGTTTTCGCCCCAGCATTTT. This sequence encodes CASSIPGGGWFSPQHF. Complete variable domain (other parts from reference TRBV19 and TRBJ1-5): DGGITQSPKYLFRKEGQNVTLSCEQNLNHDAMYWYRQDPGQGLRLIYYSQIVNDFQKGDIAEGYSVSREKKESFPLTVTSAQKNPTAFYLCASSIPGGGWFSPQHFGDGTRLSIL.

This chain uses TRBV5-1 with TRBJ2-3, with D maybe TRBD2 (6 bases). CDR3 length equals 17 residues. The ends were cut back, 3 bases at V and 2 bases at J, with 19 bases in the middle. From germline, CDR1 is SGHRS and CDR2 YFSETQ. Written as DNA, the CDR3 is TGCGCCAGCAGCTACCCCCCCAGATCTAGCGCCACAGATACGCAGTATTTT. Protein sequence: CASSYPPRSSATDTQYF.

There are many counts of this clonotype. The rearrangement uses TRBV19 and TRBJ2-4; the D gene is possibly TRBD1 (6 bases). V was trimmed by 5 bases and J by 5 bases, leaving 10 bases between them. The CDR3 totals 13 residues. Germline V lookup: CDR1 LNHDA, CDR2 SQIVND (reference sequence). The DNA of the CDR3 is TGTGCCAGTAGTGACCCAGGGGAAAACATTCAGTACTTC. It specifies CASSDPGENIQYF.

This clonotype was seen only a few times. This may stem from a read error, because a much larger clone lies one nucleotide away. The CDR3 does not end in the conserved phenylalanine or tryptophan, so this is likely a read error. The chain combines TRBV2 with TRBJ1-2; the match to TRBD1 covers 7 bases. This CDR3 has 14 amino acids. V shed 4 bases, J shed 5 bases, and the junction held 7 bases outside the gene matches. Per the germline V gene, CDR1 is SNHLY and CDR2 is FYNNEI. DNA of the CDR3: TGTGCCAGCAGTGTGGCAGGGGGTTCGTATGGCTACACCTCC. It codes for CASSVAGGSYGYTS.

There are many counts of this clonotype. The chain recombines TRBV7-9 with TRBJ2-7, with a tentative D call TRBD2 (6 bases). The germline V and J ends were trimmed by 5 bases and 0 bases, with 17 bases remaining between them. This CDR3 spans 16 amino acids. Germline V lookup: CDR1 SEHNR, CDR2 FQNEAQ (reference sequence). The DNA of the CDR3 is TGTGCCAGCAGCCCTCCCGGGACTGGGAGCTCCTACGAGCAGTACTTC. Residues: CASSPPGTGSSYEQYF. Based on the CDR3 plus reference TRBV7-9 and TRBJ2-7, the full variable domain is DTGVSQNPRHKITKRGQNVTFRCDPISEHNRLYWYRQTLGQGPEFLTYFQNEAQLEKSRLLSDRFSAERPKGSFSTLEIQRTEQGDSAMYLCASSPPGTGSSYEQYFGPGTRLTVT.

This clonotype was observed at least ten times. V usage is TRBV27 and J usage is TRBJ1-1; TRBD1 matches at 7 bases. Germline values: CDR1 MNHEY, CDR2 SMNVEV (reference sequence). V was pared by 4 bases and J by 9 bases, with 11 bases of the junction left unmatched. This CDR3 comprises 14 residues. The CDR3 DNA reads TGTGCCAGCAGTTCACCCTACCGGGACAGCAAAGCTTTCTTT. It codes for CASSSPYRDSKAFF.

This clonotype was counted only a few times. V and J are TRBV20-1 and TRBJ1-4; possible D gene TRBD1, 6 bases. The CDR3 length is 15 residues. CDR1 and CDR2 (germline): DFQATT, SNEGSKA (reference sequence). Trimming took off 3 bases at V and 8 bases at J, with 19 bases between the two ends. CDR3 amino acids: CSASPQNREWEKLFF. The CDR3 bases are TGCAGTGCTAGTCCCCAGAACAGGGAATGGGAAAAACTGTTTTTT.

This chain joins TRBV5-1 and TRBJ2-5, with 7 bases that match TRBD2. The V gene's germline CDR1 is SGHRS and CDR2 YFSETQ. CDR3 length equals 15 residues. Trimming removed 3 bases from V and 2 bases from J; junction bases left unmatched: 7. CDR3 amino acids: CASSWGGSLQETQYF. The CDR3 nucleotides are TGCGCCAGCAGCTGGGGGGGAAGCCTACAAGAGACCCAGTACTTC.

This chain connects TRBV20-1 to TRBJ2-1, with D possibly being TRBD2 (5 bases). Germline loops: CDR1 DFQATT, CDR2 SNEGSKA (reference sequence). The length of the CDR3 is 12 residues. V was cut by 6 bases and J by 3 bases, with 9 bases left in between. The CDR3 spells CSAIRDYNEQFF. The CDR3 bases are TGCAGTGCGATCCGGGACTACAATGAGCAGTTCTTC.

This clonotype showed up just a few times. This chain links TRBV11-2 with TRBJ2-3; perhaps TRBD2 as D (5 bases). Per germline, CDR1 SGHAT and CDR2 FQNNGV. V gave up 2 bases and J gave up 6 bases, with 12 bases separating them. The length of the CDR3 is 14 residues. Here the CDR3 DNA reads TGTGCCAGCAGCTTAACCATGCAGCGGGATACGCAGTATTTT. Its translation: CASSLTMQRDTQYF.

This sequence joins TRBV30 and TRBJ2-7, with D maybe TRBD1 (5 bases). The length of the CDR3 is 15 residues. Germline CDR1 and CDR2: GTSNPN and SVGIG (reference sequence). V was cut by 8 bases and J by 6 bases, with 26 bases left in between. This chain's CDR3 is CASSTRRTIGSEQYF. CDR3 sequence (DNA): TGTGCCAGTAGTACGCGCCGGACAATCGGGTCCGAGCAGTACTTC.

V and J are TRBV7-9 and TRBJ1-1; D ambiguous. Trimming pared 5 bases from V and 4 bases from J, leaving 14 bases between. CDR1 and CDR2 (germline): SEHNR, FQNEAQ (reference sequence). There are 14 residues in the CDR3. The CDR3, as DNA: TGTGCCAGCAGCATCCTCGGGATGGCCACTGAAGCTTTCTTT. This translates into CASSILGMATEAFF.

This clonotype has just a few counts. The CDR3 coding sequence is TGCGCCAGCAGCTTGGGCCCAAGAGATGCCTACGAGCAGTACTTC. Translating gives CASSLGPRDAYEQYF. The V gene is TRBV5-1, the J gene TRBJ2-7; the D is unclear. The CDR3 is 15 residues long. V lost 0 bases and J lost 2, with 12 bases in between. Looked up from germline, CDR1 is SGHRS and CDR2 is YFSETQ.

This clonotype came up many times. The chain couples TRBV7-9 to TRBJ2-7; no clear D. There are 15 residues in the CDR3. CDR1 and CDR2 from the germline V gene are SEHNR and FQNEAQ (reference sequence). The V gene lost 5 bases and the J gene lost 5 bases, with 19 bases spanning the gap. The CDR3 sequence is CASSPAMTARDEQYF. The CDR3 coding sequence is TGTGCCAGCAGCCCAGCGATGACCGCTCGGGACGAGCAGTACTTC.

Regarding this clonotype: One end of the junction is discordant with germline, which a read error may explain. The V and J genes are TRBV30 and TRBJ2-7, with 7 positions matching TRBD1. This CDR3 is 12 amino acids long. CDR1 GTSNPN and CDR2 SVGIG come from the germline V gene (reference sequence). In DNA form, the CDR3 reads TGTGCCTGGAGTGAAGGGGGCCGTGGCAGGATCTTC. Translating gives CAWSEGGRGRIF.

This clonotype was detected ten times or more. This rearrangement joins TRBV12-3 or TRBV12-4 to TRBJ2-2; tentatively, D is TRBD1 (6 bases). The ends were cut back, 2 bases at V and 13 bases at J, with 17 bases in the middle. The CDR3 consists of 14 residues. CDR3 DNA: TGTGCCAGCAGTTTAAAGGGGGTCAGATGGGGGCTGTTTTTT. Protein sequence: CASSLKGVRWGLFF.

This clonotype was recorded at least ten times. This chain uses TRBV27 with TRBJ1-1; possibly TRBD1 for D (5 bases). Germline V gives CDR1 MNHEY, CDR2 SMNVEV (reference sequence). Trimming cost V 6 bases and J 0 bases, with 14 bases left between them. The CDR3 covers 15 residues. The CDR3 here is CASSDRQTMNTEAFF. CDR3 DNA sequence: TGTGCCAGCAGCGACCGACAGACAATGAACACTGAAGCTTTCTTT.

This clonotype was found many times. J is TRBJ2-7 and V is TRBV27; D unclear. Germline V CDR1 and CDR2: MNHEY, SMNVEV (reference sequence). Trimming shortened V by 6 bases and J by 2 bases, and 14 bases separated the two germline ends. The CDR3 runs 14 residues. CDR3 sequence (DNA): TGTGCCAGCAGGGGCGTTGGGGATACCTACGAGCAGTACTTC. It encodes CASRGVGDTYEQYF.

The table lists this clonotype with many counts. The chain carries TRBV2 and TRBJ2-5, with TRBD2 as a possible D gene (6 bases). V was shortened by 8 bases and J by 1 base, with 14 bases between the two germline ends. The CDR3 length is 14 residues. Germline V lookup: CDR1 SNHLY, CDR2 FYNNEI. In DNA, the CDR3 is TGTGCCAGCTCCCGACGAGCGGGCCAAGAGACCCAGTACTTC. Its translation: CASSRRAGQETQYF.

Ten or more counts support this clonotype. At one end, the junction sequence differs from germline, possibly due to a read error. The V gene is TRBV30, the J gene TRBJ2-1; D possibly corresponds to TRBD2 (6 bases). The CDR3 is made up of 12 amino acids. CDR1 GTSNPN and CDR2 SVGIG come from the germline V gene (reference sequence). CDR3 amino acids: CAWRGGRGIRDF. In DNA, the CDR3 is TGTGCCTGGAGGGGGGGACGCGGAATCAGGGACTTC.

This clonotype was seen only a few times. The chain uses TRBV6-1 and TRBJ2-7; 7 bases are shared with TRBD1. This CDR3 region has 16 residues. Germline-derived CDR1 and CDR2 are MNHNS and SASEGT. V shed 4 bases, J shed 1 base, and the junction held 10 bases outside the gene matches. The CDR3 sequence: CASSGQGASGSYEQYF. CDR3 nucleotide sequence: TGTGCCAGCAGTGGACAGGGAGCATCAGGATCCTACGAGCAGTACTTC.

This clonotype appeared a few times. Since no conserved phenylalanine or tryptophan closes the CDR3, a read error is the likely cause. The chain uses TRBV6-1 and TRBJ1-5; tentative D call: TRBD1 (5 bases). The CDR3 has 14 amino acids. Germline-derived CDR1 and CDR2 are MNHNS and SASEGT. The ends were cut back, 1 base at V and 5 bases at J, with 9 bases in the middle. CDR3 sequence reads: CASSEGGAYQPQHL. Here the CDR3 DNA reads TGTGCCAGCAGTGAAGGAGGGGCCTATCAGCCCCAGCATCTT.

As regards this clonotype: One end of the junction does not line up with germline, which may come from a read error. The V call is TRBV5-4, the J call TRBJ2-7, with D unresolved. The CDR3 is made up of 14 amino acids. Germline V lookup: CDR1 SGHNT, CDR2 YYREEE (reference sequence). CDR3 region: CAGSFAFGSYEQYF. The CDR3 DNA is TGTGCCGGCAGCTTTGCTTTCGGCTCCTACGAGCAGTACTTC.

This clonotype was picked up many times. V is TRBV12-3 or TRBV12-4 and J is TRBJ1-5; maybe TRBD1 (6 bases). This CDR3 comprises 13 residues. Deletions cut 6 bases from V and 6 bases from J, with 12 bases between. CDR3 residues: CASSHGGGQPQHF. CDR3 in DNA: TGTGCCAGCAGCCATGGAGGGGGTCAGCCCCAGCATTTT.

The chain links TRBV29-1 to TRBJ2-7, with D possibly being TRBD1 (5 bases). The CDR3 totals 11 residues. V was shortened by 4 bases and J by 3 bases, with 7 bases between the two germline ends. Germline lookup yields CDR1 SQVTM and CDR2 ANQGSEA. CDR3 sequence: CSVATDYEQYF. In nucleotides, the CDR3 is TGCAGCGTTGCGACAGACTACGAGCAGTACTTC.

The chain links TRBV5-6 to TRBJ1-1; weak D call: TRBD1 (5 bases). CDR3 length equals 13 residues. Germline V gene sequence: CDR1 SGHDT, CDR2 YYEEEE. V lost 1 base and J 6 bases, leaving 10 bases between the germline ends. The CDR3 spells CASSLIRAAEAFF. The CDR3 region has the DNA TGTGCCAGCAGCTTGATCAGGGCCGCTGAAGCTTTCTTT.

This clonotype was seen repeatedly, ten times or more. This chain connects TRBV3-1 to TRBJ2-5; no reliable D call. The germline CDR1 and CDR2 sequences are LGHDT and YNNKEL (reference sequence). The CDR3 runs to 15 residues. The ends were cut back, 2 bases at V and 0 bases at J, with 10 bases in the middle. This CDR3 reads CASSQNPVDQETQYF. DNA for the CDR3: TGTGCCAGCAGCCAAAATCCCGTGGACCAAGAGACCCAGTACTTC.